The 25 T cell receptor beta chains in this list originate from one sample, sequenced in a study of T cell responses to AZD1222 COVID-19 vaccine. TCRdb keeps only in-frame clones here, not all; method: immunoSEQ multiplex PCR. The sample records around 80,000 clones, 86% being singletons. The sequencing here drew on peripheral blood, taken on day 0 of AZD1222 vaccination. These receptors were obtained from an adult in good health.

The CDR3 sequence is CASSFRLTETQYF. The CDR3 DNA is TGTGCCAGCAGCTTCCGCCTTACTGAGACCCAGTACTTC. The chain has TRBV7-2 and TRBJ2-5; D uncertain. The CDR3 contains 13 residues. The V gene lost 3 bases and the J gene lost 5 bases, with 10 bases spanning the gap. Germline loops: CDR1 SGHTA, CDR2 FQGNSA.

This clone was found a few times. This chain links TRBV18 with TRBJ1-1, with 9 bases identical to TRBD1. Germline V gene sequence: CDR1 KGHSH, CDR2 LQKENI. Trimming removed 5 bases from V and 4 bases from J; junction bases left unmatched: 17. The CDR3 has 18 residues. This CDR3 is CASSMVRPGTGRSTEAFF. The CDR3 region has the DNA TGTGCCAGCTCAATGGTGCGGCCCGGGACAGGGAGGTCCACTGAAGCTTTCTTT.

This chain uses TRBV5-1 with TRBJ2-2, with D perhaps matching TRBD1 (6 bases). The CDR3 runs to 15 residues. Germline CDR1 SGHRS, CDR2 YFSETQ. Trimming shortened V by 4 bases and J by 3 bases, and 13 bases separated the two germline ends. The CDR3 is CASSGQRADTGELFF. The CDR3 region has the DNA TGCGCCAGCAGCGGACAGAGAGCGGACACCGGGGAGCTGTTTTTT.

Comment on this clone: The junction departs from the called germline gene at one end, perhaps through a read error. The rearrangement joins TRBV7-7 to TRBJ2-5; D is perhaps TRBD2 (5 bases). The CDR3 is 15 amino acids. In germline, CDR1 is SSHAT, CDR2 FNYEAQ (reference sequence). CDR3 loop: CASSLARGNQETQYF. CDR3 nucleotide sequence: TGTGCTAGCAGCTTAGCGCGCGGAAATCAAGAGACCCAGTACTTC.

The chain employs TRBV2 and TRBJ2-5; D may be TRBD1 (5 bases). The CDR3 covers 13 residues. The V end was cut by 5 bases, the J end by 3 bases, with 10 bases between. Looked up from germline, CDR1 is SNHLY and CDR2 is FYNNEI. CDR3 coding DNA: TGTGCCAGCAGTCTGGAAGGGGAAGAGACCCAGTACTTC. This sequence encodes CASSLEGEETQYF.

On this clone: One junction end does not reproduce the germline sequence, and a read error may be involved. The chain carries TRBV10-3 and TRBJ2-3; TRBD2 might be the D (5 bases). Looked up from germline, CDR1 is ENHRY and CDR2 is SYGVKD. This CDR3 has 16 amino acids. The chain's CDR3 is CAISGMIARSTDAQYF. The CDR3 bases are TGTGCCATCAGTGGGATGATAGCGAGGAGCACAGATGCGCAGTATTTT.

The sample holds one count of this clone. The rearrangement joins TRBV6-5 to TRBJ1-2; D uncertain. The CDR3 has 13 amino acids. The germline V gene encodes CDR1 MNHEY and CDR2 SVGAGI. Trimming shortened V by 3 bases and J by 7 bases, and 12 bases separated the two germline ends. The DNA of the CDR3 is TGTGCCAGCAGTTATTTACCGGGGAGTGGCTACACCTTC. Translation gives CASSYLPGSGYTF.

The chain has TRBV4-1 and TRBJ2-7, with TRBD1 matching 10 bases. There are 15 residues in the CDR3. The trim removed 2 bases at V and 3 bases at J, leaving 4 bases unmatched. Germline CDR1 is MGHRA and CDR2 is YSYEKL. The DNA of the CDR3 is TGCGCCAGCAGCCAACCCCGGGACAGGGGCTACGAGCAGTACTTC. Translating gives CASSQPRDRGYEQYF.

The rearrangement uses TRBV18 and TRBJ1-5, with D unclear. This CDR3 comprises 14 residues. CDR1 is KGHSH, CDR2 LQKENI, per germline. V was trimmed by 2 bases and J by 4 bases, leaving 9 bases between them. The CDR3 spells CASSPSTGNQPQHF. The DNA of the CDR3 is TGTGCCAGCTCACCATCGACGGGGAATCAGCCCCAGCATTTT.

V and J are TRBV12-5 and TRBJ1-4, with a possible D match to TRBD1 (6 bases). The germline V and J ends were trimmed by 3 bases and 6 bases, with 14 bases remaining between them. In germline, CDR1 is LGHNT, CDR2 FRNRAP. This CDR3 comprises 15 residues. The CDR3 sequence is CASGFPTGSYEKLFF. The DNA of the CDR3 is TGTGCTAGTGGTTTCCCCACAGGGTCCTATGAAAAACTGTTTTTT.

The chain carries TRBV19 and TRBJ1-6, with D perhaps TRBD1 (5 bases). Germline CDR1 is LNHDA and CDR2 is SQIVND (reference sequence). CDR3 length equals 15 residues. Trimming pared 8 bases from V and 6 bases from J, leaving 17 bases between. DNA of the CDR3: TGTGCCAGTGGGGGGGTATCTGGCGGTAATTCACCCCTCCACTTT. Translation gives CASGGVSGGNSPLHF.

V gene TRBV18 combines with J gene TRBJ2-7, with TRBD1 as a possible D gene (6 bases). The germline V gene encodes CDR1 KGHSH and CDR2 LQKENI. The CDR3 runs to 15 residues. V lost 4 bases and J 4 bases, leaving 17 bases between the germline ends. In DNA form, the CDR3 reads TGTGCCAGCTCACTGAGACAGGTCTCCCAATACGAGCAGTACTTC. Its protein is CASSLRQVSQYEQYF.

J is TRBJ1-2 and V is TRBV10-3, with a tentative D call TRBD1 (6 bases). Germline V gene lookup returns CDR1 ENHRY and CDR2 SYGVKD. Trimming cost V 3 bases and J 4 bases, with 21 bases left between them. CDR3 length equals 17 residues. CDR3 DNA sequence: TGTGCCATCAGTGACAGGAAGACAGGATCCGGCGGCTATGGCTACACCTTC. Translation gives CAISDRKTGSGGYGYTF.

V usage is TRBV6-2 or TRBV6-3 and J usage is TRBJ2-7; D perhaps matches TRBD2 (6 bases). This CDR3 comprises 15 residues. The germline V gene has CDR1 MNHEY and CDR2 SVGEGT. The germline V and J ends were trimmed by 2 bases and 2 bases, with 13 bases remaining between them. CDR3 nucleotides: TGTGCCAGCAGTTACCGGGACTGGACAACCTACGAGCAGTACTTC. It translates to CASSYRDWTTYEQYF.

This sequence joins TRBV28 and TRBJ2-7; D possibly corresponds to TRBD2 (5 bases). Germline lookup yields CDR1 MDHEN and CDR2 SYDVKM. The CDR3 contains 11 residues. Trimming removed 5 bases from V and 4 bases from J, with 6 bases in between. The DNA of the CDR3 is TGTGCCAGCAGTCGGGGTTACGAGCAGTACTTC. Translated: CASSRGYEQYF.

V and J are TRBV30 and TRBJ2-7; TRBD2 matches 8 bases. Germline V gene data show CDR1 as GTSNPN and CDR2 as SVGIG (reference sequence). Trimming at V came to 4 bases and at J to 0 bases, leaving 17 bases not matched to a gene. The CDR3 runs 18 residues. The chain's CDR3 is CAWNPRPGERGSSYEQYF. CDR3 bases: TGTGCCTGGAATCCCCGACCGGGTGAGCGGGGGTCCTCCTACGAGCAGTACTTC.

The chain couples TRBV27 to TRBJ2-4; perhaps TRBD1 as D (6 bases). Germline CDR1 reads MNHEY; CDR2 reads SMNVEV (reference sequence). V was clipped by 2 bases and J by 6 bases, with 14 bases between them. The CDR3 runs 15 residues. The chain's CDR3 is CASSLTRTASNIQYF. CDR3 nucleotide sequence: TGTGCCAGCAGTTTAACCAGGACAGCTTCAAACATTCAGTACTTC.

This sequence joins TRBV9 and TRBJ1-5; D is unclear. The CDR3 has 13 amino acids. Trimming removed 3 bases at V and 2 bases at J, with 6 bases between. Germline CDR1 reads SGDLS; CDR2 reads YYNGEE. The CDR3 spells CASSGLGNQPQHF. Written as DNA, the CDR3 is TGTGCCAGCAGCGGTTTGGGCAATCAGCCCCAGCATTTT.

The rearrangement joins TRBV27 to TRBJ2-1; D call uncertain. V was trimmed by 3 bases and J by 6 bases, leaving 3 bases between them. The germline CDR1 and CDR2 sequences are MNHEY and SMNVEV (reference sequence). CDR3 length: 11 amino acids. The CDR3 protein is CASSFGNEQFF. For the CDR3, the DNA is TGTGCCAGCAGTTTTGGCAATGAGCAGTTCTTC.

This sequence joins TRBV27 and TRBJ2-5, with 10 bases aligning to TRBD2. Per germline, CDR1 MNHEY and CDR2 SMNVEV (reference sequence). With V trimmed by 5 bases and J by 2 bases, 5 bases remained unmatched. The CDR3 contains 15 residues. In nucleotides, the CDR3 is TGTGCCAGCAGTGGGTATAGCGGGGGGCAAGAGACCCAGTACTTC. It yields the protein CASSGYSGGQETQYF.

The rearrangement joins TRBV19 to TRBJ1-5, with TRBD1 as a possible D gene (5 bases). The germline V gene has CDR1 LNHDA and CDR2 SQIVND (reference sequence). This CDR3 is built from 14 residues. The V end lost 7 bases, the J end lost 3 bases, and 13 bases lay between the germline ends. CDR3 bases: TGTGCCAGTACAACTCGGGACCCCAATCAGCCCCAGCATTTT. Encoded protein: CASTTRDPNQPQHF. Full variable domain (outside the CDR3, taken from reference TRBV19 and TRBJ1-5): DGGITQSPKYLFRKEGQNVTLSCEQNLNHDAMYWYRQDPGQGLRLIYYSQIVNDFQKGDIAEGYSVSREKKESFPLTVTSAQKNPTAFYLCASTTRDPNQPQHFGDGTRLSIL.

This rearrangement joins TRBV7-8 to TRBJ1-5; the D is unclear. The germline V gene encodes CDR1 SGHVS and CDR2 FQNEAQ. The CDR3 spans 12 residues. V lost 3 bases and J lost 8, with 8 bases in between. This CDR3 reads CASSLPTEPQHF. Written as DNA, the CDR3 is TGTGCCAGCAGCTTGCCTACCGAGCCCCAGCATTTT.

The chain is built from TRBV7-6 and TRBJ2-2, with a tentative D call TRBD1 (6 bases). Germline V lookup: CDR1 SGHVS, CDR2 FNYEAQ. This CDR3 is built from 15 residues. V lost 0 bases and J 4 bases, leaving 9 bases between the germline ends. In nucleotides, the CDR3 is TGTGCCAGCAGCTTAGCCGCACAGGGCACCGGGGAGCTGTTTTTT. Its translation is CASSLAAQGTGELFF.

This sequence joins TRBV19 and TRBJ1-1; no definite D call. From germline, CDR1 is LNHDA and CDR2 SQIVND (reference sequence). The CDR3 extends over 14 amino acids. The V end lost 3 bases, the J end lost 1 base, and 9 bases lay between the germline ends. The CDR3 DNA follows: TGTGCCAGTAGTATCGGTGGGAAGAACACTGAAGCTTTCTTT. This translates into CASSIGGKNTEAFF.

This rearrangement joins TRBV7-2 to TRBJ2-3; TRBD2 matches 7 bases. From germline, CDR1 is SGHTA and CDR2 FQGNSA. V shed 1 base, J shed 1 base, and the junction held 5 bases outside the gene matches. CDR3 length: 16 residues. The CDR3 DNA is TGTGCCAGCAGCTTAGAGCGGGCGGGGGGCACAGATACGCAGTATTTT. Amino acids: CASSLERAGGTDTQYF.